Reported below is one TCR beta chain. The target antigen is unknown. This specimen comes from a study of CD8+CD57+ T cells in acquired aplastic anemia. Study-wide context: Sorted CD4+ and CD8+ cells yielded DNA averaging around 3 ug. General study results and limits: Shared by patients and controls, 25 to 30 CD8+ CDR3s were abundant in patients.

TCR beta VDJ combinations and CDR3 sequences were profiled from genomic DNA. Using its own MiXCR run on the reads, TCRdb lists one record per CDR3 protein. The sample lists a few hundred thousand distinct CDR3 sequences, 82% occurring once. Individuals selected for sequencing had exhibited CD8+CD57+ cell expansion on flow cytometry. The source is a human donor with aplastic anemia. Sequenced material: sorted CD4+, CD8+, or CD8+CD57+ T cells (not recorded which) from PBMCs.

The CDR3 loop is CASSLVPGQLILYF. CDR3 nucleotide sequence: TGTGCCAGCAGCTTAGTCCCCGGGCAGCTGATTTTGTACTTC. This sequence joins TRBV7-9 and TRBJ2-5; D is undetermined. The CDR3 totals 14 residues. The germline V and J ends were trimmed by 1 base and 13 bases, with 19 bases remaining between them. CDR1 SEHNR and CDR2 FQNEAQ come from the germline V gene (reference sequence).